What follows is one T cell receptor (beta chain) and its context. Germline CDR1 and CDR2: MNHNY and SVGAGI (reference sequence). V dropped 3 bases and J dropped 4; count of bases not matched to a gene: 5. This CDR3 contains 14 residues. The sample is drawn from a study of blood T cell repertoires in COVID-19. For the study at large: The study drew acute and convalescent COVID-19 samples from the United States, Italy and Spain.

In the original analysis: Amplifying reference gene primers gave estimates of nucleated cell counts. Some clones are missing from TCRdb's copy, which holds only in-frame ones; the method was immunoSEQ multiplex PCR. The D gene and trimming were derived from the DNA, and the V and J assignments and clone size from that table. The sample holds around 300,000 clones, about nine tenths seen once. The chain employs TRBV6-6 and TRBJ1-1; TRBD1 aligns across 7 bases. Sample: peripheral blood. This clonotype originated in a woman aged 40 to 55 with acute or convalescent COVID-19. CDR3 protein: CASSYSGGSTEAFF. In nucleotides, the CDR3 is TGTGCCAGCAGTTATTCAGGGGGAAGCACTGAAGCTTTCTTT.